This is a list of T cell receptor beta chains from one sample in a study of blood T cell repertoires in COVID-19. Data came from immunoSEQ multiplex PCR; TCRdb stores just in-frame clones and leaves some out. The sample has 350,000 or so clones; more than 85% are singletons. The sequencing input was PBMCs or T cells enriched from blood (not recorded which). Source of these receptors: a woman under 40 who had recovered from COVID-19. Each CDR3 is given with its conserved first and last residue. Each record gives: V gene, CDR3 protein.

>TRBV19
CASSIAPGNTEAFF
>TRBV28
CASSPPLDSQETQYF
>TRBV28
CASSYTSGVQETQYF
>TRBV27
CASASTTGGNQPQHF
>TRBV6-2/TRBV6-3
CASSDGTLFYGEQFF
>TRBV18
CASSGVAGDSLWTQYF
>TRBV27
CASSFLLAGGAYEQYF
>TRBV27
CASSKGAQWNSPLHF
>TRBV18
CASSPFGEYNEQFF
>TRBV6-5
CASQATDTQYF
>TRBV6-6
CASSPDDYALSYEQYF
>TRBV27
CASSFSARQPQHF
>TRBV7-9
CASSPGQGAVGTEAFF
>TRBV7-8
CASSSQGNGGYEQYF
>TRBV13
CASSLDPGQGGRSPLHF
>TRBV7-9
CASSFPTSGRRDEQYF
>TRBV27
CASSQDRNSPLHF
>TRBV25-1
CASSKGTGTNTGELFF
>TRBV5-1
CASSLGQGFTDTQYF
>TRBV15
CATSREMTGFHGYTF
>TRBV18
CASSLDYGGDNEQFF
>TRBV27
CASSPTSGGKTDTQYF
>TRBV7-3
CASSSAGGAYSGELFF
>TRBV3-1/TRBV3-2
CASSQVPAGEQYF
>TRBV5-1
CASSLNTGASGYTF
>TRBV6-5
CASSYWTGEKETQYF
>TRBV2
CASLLQGGLTTEAFF
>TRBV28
CASSLSGLSSGNTIYF